Shown below are 30 T cell receptor beta chains from a single sample sequenced in a study of T cell clonotyping in hematopoietic cell transplantation. Produced via immunoSEQ multiplex PCR; TCRdb's table is partial and in-frame only. The sample records about 43,000 clones, less than 85% being singletons. The time point: recipient sample about 28 days before transplant, after cytoreduction. The sequenced sample was peripheral blood mononuclear cells, obtained before stem cell transplant. These receptor sequences come from a man aged 60-69 years with acute myeloid leukemia. Some clones in this sample may be carry-over from other donors' samples.

CDR3 coding DNA: TGTGCCAGCTCACGCCCGACTAGCATCCCCGGGGAGCTGTTTTTT. Encoded protein: CASSRPTSIPGELFF. The chain has TRBV18 and TRBJ2-2, with TRBD2 matching 7 bases. Germline V CDR1 and CDR2: KGHSH, LQKENI. Trimming cost V 4 bases and J 6 bases; bases outside gene matches: 8. The CDR3 sequence is 15 residues long.

The rearrangement joins TRBV23-1 to TRBJ2-3; 13 bases fit TRBD2. TRBV23-1 is assigned to the ORF class and has an uncertain function. J was trimmed by 4 bases and V by 2 bases; bases with no gene match: 3. The CDR3 contains 16 residues. In DNA form, the CDR3 reads TGCGCCAGCAGTCAAACTAGCGGGGGGGCCCCAGATACGCAGTATTTT. Protein: CASSQTSGGAPDTQYF.

The chain joins TRBV7-9 to TRBJ2-3, with unresolved D. Germline V gene data show CDR1 as SEHNR and CDR2 as FQNEAQ (reference sequence). The ends were cut back, 7 bases at V and 0 bases at J, with 14 bases in the middle. The CDR3 has 15 amino acids. This chain's CDR3 is CASTIKDSSTDTQYF. In DNA, the CDR3 is TGTGCCAGCACCATTAAGGATTCTAGCACAGATACGCAGTATTTT.

The rearrangement links TRBV9 to TRBJ1-2; 7 bases fit TRBD1. CDR1 is SGDLS, CDR2 YYNGEE, per germline. The CDR3 loop spans 14 amino acids. Trimming cost V 3 bases and J 5 bases; bases outside gene matches: 7. The CDR3 reads CASSEDRAGYGYTF. As DNA, the CDR3 is TGTGCCAGCAGCGAAGACAGGGCAGGGTATGGCTACACCTTC. Full variable domain (missing parts from reference TRBV9 and TRBJ1-2): DSGVTQTPKHLITATGQRVTLRCSPRSGDLSVYWYQQSLDQGLQFLIQYYNGEERAKGNILERFSAQQFPDLHSELNLSSLELGDSALYFCASSEDRAGYGYTFGSGTRLTVV.

This chain uses TRBV28 with TRBJ1-6; D might be TRBD1 (5 bases). V was trimmed by 4 bases and J by 6 bases, leaving 13 bases between them. CDR1 and CDR2 (germline): MDHEN, SYDVKM. This CDR3 region has 15 residues. The CDR3 loop reads CASSSPQGANSPLHF. The CDR3 DNA follows: TGTGCCAGCAGTTCACCACAAGGGGCTAATTCACCCCTCCACTTT.

V and J are TRBV7-7 and TRBJ2-1, with a tentative D call TRBD1 (5 bases). CDR3 length: 14 residues. V was clipped by 2 bases and J by 5 bases, with 10 bases between them. Germline V lookup: CDR1 SSHAT, CDR2 FNYEAQ (reference sequence). In DNA form, the CDR3 reads TGTGCCAGCAGCTTATCAGGGATCAACAATGAGCAGTTCTTC. It encodes CASSLSGINNEQFF.

The chain links TRBV7-9 to TRBJ1-1; the D gene is possibly TRBD1 (5 bases). Germline CDR1 is SEHNR and CDR2 is FQNEAQ (reference sequence). Trimming left V 8 bases short and J 6 bases short, with 7 bases between. The CDR3 contains 10 residues. CDR3 protein: CASSRAEAFF. As DNA, the CDR3 is TGTGCCAGCTCCAGGGCTGAAGCTTTCTTT.

This chain links TRBV11-2 with TRBJ1-6, with 7 bases that match TRBD1. With V trimmed by 8 bases and J by 11 bases, 6 bases remained unmatched. Per germline, CDR1 SGHAT and CDR2 FQNNGV. This CDR3 spans 12 amino acids. CDR3 loop: CASGGTATPLHF. The CDR3 DNA follows: TGTGCCAGCGGTGGGACAGCGACACCCCTCCACTTT.

The chain employs TRBV5-1 and TRBJ1-1; perhaps TRBD1 as D (5 bases). The CDR3 has 15 residues. In germline, CDR1 is SGHRS, CDR2 YFSETQ. With 3 bases removed from V and 1 base from J, the gap between germline ends came to 13 bases. The CDR3 is CASSSLSTGNTEAFF. For the CDR3, the DNA is TGCGCCAGCAGCTCCCTATCCACAGGGAACACTGAAGCTTTCTTT.

This clone was seen a single time. The V call is TRBV5-4, the J call TRBJ2-5; 15 bases fit TRBD2. CDR3 length: 14 amino acids. Germline V gene lookup returns CDR1 SGHNT and CDR2 YYREEE (reference sequence). Unmatched junction bases numbered 3, after V lost 3 bases and J lost 9 bases. The CDR3 region is CASSSGLAGGAQYF. The CDR3, as DNA: TGTGCCAGCAGCTCCGGACTAGCGGGGGGGGCCCAGTACTTC.

V is TRBV27 and J is TRBJ2-7; D could derive from TRBD1 or TRBD2 (6 bases each). V lost 1 base, J lost 5 bases, and 18 bases lay in between. The CDR3 sequence is 16 residues long. Germline assignment: CDR1 MNHEY and CDR2 SMNVEV (reference sequence). CDR3 amino acids: CASSLYSVGGVDEQYF. In DNA form, the CDR3 reads TGTGCCAGCAGTTTATACTCGGTGGGGGGCGTCGACGAGCAGTACTTC.

The chain is built from TRBV19 and TRBJ1-1; 12 bases fit TRBD1. The CDR3 has 14 residues. Per germline, CDR1 LNHDA and CDR2 SQIVND (reference sequence). V shed 9 bases, J shed 1 base, and the junction held 3 bases outside the gene matches. CDR3 loop: CASGDRGPNTEAFF. The CDR3 DNA reads as TGTGCCAGCGGGGACAGGGGGCCGAACACTGAAGCTTTCTTT.

This clone is a singleton in its sample. J is TRBJ1-5 and V is TRBV4-3; 7 nucleotides match TRBD1. Germline loops: CDR1 LGHNA, CDR2 YSLEER. The trim removed 1 base at V and 4 bases at J, leaving 1 base unmatched. The CDR3 runs to 14 residues. The CDR3 sequence is CASSQGQGNQPQHF. In DNA, the CDR3 is TGCGCCAGCAGCCAAGGACAGGGAAATCAGCCCCAGCATTTT.

The J gene is TRBJ2-7, the V gene TRBV7-3; D is possibly TRBD2 (5 bases). With 1 base removed from V and 4 bases from J, the gap between germline ends came to 14 bases. The length of the CDR3 is 15 residues. The V gene's germline CDR1 is SGHTA and CDR2 FQGTGA. The CDR3 sequence is CASSLMVGKEYEQYF. The CDR3 nucleotides are TGTGCCAGCAGCTTAATGGTCGGGAAGGAGTACGAGCAGTACTTC.

V and J are TRBV6-1 and TRBJ2-7, with 9 bases matching TRBD2. The germline V gene has CDR1 MNHNS and CDR2 SASEGT. V trimming: 6 bases; J trimming: 3 bases; junction bases outside the gene matches: 3. This CDR3 has 13 amino acids. The DNA for the CDR3 is TGTGCCAGCAGGGGACTAGCAGGCTACGAGCAGTACTTC. Translating gives CASRGLAGYEQYF.

The rearrangement uses TRBV19 and TRBJ1-3; D is unresolved. V lost 3 bases and J 1 base, leaving 7 bases between the germline ends. The CDR3 covers 14 residues. Germline V lookup: CDR1 LNHDA, CDR2 SQIVND (reference sequence). The CDR3 region has the DNA TGTGCCAGTAGTATGGAGGCATCTGGAAACACCATATATTTT. Translating gives CASSMEASGNTIYF.

The chain recombines TRBV5-4 with TRBJ2-6; TRBD1 might be the D (6 bases). V lost 4 bases to trimming and J lost 0 bases, with 11 bases between them. The CDR3 loop spans 16 amino acids. The germline V gene encodes CDR1 SGHNT and CDR2 YYREEE (reference sequence). The CDR3 here is CASSPGQTSGANVLTF. The CDR3 bases are TGTGCCAGCAGCCCCGGACAGACCTCTGGGGCCAACGTCCTGACTTTC.

The genes are TRBV7-2 and TRBJ2-5, with 9 bases aligning to TRBD2. From germline, CDR1 is SGHTA and CDR2 FQGNSA. The CDR3 is 14 amino acids. Trimming cost V 5 bases and J 3 bases; bases outside gene matches: 4. The CDR3 region has the DNA TGTGCCAGCAGCATTAGCGGGGGCGAAGAGACCCAGTACTTC. Its protein is CASSISGGEETQYF.

The rearrangement links TRBV5-4 to TRBJ2-2; D remains ambiguous. The CDR3 extends over 14 amino acids. Trimming removed 4 bases from V and 0 bases from J, with 7 bases in between. Germline V gives CDR1 SGHNT, CDR2 YYREEE (reference sequence). The chain's CDR3 is CASSLWSNTGELFF. The CDR3 DNA is TGTGCCAGCAGCCTCTGGTCGAACACCGGGGAGCTGTTTTTT. Full variable domain (remainder filled in from reference TRBV5-4 and TRBJ2-2): ETGVTQSPTHLIKTRGQQVTLRCSSQSGHNTVSWYQQALGQGPQFIFQYYREEENGRGNFPPRFSGLQFPNYSSELNVNALELDDSALYLCASSLWSNTGELFFGEGSRLTVL.

The rearrangement uses TRBV5-6 and TRBJ2-3; D ambiguous. The CDR3 covers 16 residues. V was clipped by 5 bases and J by 7 bases, with 23 bases between them. Germline V CDR1 and CDR2: SGHDT, YYEEEE. CDR3 bases: TGTGCCAGCAGTTTTGGGTCTCCCACGGAAGGGCATACGCAGTATTTT. This gives the protein CASSFGSPTEGHTQYF.

This chain links TRBV28 with TRBJ1-5, with D maybe TRBD1 (5 bases). The V and J ends lost 4 bases and 11 bases respectively, with 15 bases between them. The CDR3 has 13 amino acids. Germline V gene sequence: CDR1 MDHEN, CDR2 SYDVKM. DNA for the CDR3: TGTGCCAGCAGTTCGACTGATAGACAGACCCAGCATTTT. It translates to CASSSTDRQTQHF.

This clone was recorded a few times. The chain recombines TRBV27 with TRBJ2-7; D is perhaps TRBD2 (5 bases). With 5 bases removed from V and 3 bases from J, the gap between germline ends came to 5 bases. The V gene's germline CDR1 is MNHEY and CDR2 SMNVEV (reference sequence). The CDR3 runs 11 residues. The chain's CDR3 is CASSGGYEQYF. As DNA, the CDR3 is TGTGCCAGCAGTGGAGGCTACGAGCAGTACTTC.

This clone has a handful of counts. As DNA, the CDR3 is TGTGCCAGTAGTATTGTAATTGCCGGGGAGCTGTTTTTT. It codes for CASSIVIAGELFF. The chain carries TRBV19 and TRBJ2-2; D ambiguous. Trimming took 3 bases from V and 6 from J, leaving 8 bases between them. The CDR3 contains 13 residues. Per the germline V gene, CDR1 is LNHDA and CDR2 is SQIVND (reference sequence).

This sequence joins TRBV14 and TRBJ1-3; 7 positions match TRBD1. Germline CDR1 is SGHDN and CDR2 is FVKESK. CDR3 length: 15 residues. J gave up 2 bases and V 4 bases, and 5 bases lay outside the gene matches. The CDR3 is CASSRPGQPGNTIYF. In DNA, the CDR3 is TGTGCCAGCAGCCGACCGGGACAGCCTGGAAACACCATATATTTT.

The chain combines TRBV29-1 with TRBJ2-5, with D possibly matching TRBD1 (6 bases). The V gene's germline CDR1 is SQVTM and CDR2 ANQGSEA. CDR3 length equals 12 residues. Trimming left V 7 bases short and J 2 bases short, with 11 bases between. CDR3 DNA: TGCAGCGCCTCCGGACAGCAAGAGACCCAGTACTTC. This gives the protein CSASGQQETQYF.

This chain connects TRBV6-6 to TRBJ2-7, with a tentative D call TRBD1 (5 bases). From germline, CDR1 is MNHNY and CDR2 SVGAGI (reference sequence). This CDR3 has 11 residues. With 6 bases removed from V and 3 bases from J, the gap between germline ends came to 6 bases. The CDR3 loop reads CASRTGYEQYF. The DNA of the CDR3 is TGTGCCAGCAGAACAGGCTACGAGCAGTACTTC.

The chain joins TRBV6-5 to TRBJ1-2; perhaps TRBD1 as D (6 bases). V lost 5 bases and J 6 bases, leaving 10 bases between the germline ends. The germline V gene encodes CDR1 MNHEY and CDR2 SVGAGI. The CDR3 is 12 residues long. The CDR3 is CASSDRRNGYTF. For the CDR3, the DNA is TGTGCCAGCAGTGACAGGCGTAATGGCTACACCTTC.

The chain has TRBV19 and TRBJ2-5; 8 nucleotides agree with TRBD1. The CDR3 extends over 15 amino acids. Germline V gene lookup returns CDR1 LNHDA and CDR2 SQIVND (reference sequence). The ends lost 3 bases at V and 2 bases at J; junction bases unmatched: 5. The CDR3 coding sequence is TGTGCCAGTAGTATTGCCCGGACAGGGCAAGAGACCCAGTACTTC. It specifies CASSIARTGQETQYF.

The chain combines TRBV29-1 with TRBJ2-5, with 8 bases aligning to TRBD2. The CDR3 consists of 11 residues. Unmatched junction bases numbered 0, after V lost 6 bases and J lost 3 bases. The germline gives CDR1 SQVTM, CDR2 ANQGSEA. CDR3 sequence reads: CSVGREETQYF. In DNA form, the CDR3 reads TGCAGCGTCGGGAGGGAAGAGACCCAGTACTTC.

Here the CDR3 DNA reads TGCGCCAGCAGTGATTCCGGGACAGGGATCGACAATGAGCAGTTCTTC. Translated, it gives CASSDSGTGIDNEQFF. This chain links TRBV10-1 with TRBJ2-1, with 9 bases matching TRBD1. Trimming removed 3 bases from V and 5 bases from J; junction bases left unmatched: 8. Germline-derived CDR1 and CDR2 are WNHNN and SYGVQD (reference sequence). The CDR3 is made up of 16 amino acids.